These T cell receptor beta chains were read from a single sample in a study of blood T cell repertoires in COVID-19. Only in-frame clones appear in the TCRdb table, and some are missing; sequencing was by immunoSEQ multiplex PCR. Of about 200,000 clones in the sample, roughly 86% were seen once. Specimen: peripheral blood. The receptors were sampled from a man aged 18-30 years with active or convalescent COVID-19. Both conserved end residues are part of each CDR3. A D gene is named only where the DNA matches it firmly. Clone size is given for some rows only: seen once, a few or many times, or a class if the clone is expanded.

DNA: TGTGCCAGCAGCTTGGTTCCCTATAGGGGCCGGACCGGGGAGCTGTTTTTT
CDR3: CASSLVPYRGRTGELFF
D: NA
size: NA
J: TRBJ2-2
V: TRBV5-6

DNA: TGTGCCAGCACTCAAAATCCAGGGGTTTATGGCTACACCTTC
CDR3: CASTQNPGVYGYTF
D: NA
size: NA
J: TRBJ1-2
V: TRBV6-5

DNA: TGTGCCTGGGGGTACCGCGGGAGCACAGATACGCAGTATTTT
CDR3: CAWGYRGSTDTQYF
D: NA
size: NA
J: TRBJ2-3
V: TRBV30

DNA: TGTGCCTGGAGTGGGGGAGCGGGAGATACGCAGTATTTT
CDR3: CAWSGGAGDTQYF
D: NA
size: NA
J: TRBJ2-3
V: TRBV30

DNA: TGTGCCAGTAGTATCGGACTAGCGGGGTCCTACAATGAGCAGTTCTTC
CDR3: CASSIGLAGSYNEQFF
D: TRBD2
size: NA
J: TRBJ2-1
V: TRBV19

DNA: TGTGCCAGCAGCTTGAACTTCTATGGCTACACCTTC
CDR3: CASSLNFYGYTF
D: NA
size: few
J: TRBJ1-2
V: TRBV5-4

DNA: TGTGCCAGCAGTGCGGCGGCATCTGGAAACACCATATATTTT
CDR3: CASSAAASGNTIYF
D: NA
size: NA
J: TRBJ1-3
V: TRBV2

DNA: TGTGCCAGCAGCTTACGAGGAGTTCCAGATGAGCAGTTCTTC
CDR3: CASSLRGVPDEQFF
D: NA
size: NA
J: TRBJ2-1
V: TRBV7-3

DNA: TGTGCCAGCAGCTCCAAAAGGGGGCCCTACGAGCAGTACTTC
CDR3: CASSSKRGPYEQYF
D: NA
size: NA
J: TRBJ2-7
V: TRBV21-1

DNA: TGTGCCAGCAGCTTACGCCGGGGGTCTCCCCAAGAGACCCAGTACTTC
CDR3: CASSLRRGSPQETQYF
D: NA
size: few
J: TRBJ2-5
V: TRBV5-4

DNA: TGTGCCAGCAGTGGACTTCCTATAGGGAACACTGAAGCTTTCTTT
CDR3: CASSGLPIGNTEAFF
D: NA
size: NA
J: TRBJ1-1
V: TRBV2

DNA: TGTGCCAGCAGCTCCGGACTAGCGTCCCAAGAGACCCAGTACTTC
CDR3: CASSSGLASQETQYF
D: TRBD2
size: NA
J: TRBJ2-5
V: TRBV5-5

DNA: TGTGCCAGCAGGCGGACTGGAAAGAGCGAGCAGTACTTC
CDR3: CASRRTGKSEQYF
D: NA
size: NA
J: TRBJ2-7
V: TRBV12-3/TRBV12-4

DNA: TGCGCCAGCAGCTTGAACAGTGCGAACACTGAAGCTTTCTTT
CDR3: CASSLNSANTEAFF
D: NA
size: NA
J: TRBJ1-1
V: TRBV5-1

DNA: TGTGCCAGTAGTCCAAGGACAGGGGCCTACGAGCAGTACTTC
CDR3: CASSPRTGAYEQYF
D: TRBD1
size: NA
J: TRBJ2-7
V: TRBV19

DNA: TGTGCCAGCAGTGGAGGAGGGTATGGAACCGGGGAGCTGTTTTTT
CDR3: CASSGGGYGTGELFF
D: NA
size: NA
J: TRBJ2-2
V: TRBV2

DNA: TGTGCCATCAGTGAGGACAGGGATAGTTCGAGGGAGACCCAGTACTTC
CDR3: CAISEDRDSSRETQYF
D: TRBD1
size: NA
J: TRBJ2-5
V: TRBV10-3

DNA: TGTGCCAGCAGTCGAGGGCTGGGAGGTGAAAAACTGTTTTTT
CDR3: CASSRGLGGEKLFF
D: NA
size: NA
J: TRBJ1-4
V: TRBV6-5

DNA: TGTGCCAGCAGCTTAGGGGACAGGGGGCATAACTATGGCTACACCTTC
CDR3: CASSLGDRGHNYGYTF
D: TRBD1
size: NA
J: TRBJ1-2
V: TRBV7-2

DNA: TGTGCCAGCAGTTGGAGAGGCGCGGTGAACACTGAAGCTTTCTTT
CDR3: CASSWRGAVNTEAFF
D: NA
size: NA
J: TRBJ1-1
V: TRBV27

DNA: TGTGCCACCCCTGGACTAGCGGTCTCCGGGGAGCTGTTTTTT
CDR3: CATPGLAVSGELFF
D: TRBD2
size: NA
J: TRBJ2-2
V: TRBV7-3

DNA: TGTGCCAGCAGAGTCCGGGACAGGGCTAATGAAAAACTGTTTTTT
CDR3: CASRVRDRANEKLFF
D: TRBD1
size: NA
J: TRBJ1-4
V: TRBV7-2

DNA: TGCGCCAGCAGCTTGGGCCAGGGGGCTAATAAGGGTGGCTACACCTTC
CDR3: CASSLGQGANKGGYTF
D: TRBD1
size: NA
J: TRBJ1-2
V: TRBV5-1

DNA: TGTGCCAGTAGTATAGATCGAGGAGGGGCGCATGGCAATCAGCCCCAGCATTTT
CDR3: CASSIDRGGAHGNQPQHF
D: NA
size: NA
J: TRBJ1-5
V: TRBV19

DNA: TGTGCCAGTAGTATCGACGGGGTTGCAACTAATGAAAAACTGTTTTTT
CDR3: CASSIDGVATNEKLFF
D: NA
size: NA
J: TRBJ1-4
V: TRBV19

DNA: TGTGCCAGCAGCCAGCCGGGACAGAAGAACACCGGGGAGCTGTTTTTT
CDR3: CASSQPGQKNTGELFF
D: TRBD1
size: NA
J: TRBJ2-2
V: TRBV3-1/TRBV3-2

DNA: TGTGCCAGCAGCCCCCGGGGAGGGTCTGGCTACACCTTC
CDR3: CASSPRGGSGYTF
D: NA
size: NA
J: TRBJ1-2
V: TRBV6-6

DNA: TGTGCCAGCAGAAGACAGGGCGGGGGGTTAGCGCGATTCACAGATACGCAGTATTTT
CDR3: CASRRQGGGLARFTDTQYF
D: NA
size: NA
J: TRBJ2-3
V: TRBV5-5

DNA: TGTGCCAGCAGTTTTTCTAGCAGTCCTCAAGAGACCCAGTACTTC
CDR3: CASSFSSSPQETQYF
D: NA
size: NA
J: TRBJ2-5
V: TRBV27

DNA: TGCGCCAGCAGTCTAGCGGGAGGCATCCAAGAGACCCAGTACTTC
CDR3: CASSLAGGIQETQYF
D: TRBD2
size: NA
J: TRBJ2-5
V: TRBV4-1

DNA: TGTGCCAGCAGTCCGAACAGTTACACTGAAGCTTTCTTT
CDR3: CASSPNSYTEAFF
D: NA
size: NA
J: TRBJ1-1
V: TRBV27

DNA: TGTGCCAGCAGCGTTGGGGGGACGTCGGATACGCAGTATTTT
CDR3: CASSVGGTSDTQYF
D: NA
size: NA
J: TRBJ2-3
V: TRBV9

DNA: TGCAGCGTCCGGGACAGGGTGAGGGAGACCCAGTACTTC
CDR3: CSVRDRVRETQYF
D: TRBD1
size: NA
J: TRBJ2-5
V: TRBV29-1

DNA: TGTGCCAGCAGCGGACAGGGCAACATTCAGTACTTC
CDR3: CASSGQGNIQYF
D: TRBD1
size: NA
J: TRBJ2-4
V: TRBV6-5